Listed here are 27 T cell receptor beta chains from one sample, sequenced in a study of T cells after yellow fever vaccination (dated by TCRdb to between 2018 and 2021). The treatment or condition label, as the study defines it: live attenuated yellow fever vaccine strain. The library was generated by 5' RACE. TCRdb lists the instrument as Illumina NovaSeq 6000. TCRdb ran its own pipeline on the public reads, namely fastp trimming at Q25 and MiXCR clone calling, and kept in-frame beta chains. Each CDR3 protein gets just one entry, which takes the most common genes and DNA from the rows behind it. The sample table contains hundreds of thousands of distinct CDR3 sequences; only one count was recorded for approximately 10% of them. About 3.7% of the sample lies in the top ten. This specimen consisted of CD4+ T cells sorted from PBMCs, obtained 5 days after the yellow fever booster vaccination. These receptors were obtained from a young man who received the YFV17D yellow fever vaccine.

V gene TRBV20-1 combines with J gene TRBJ1-2, with 10 positions matching TRBD1. Trimming at V came to 3 bases and at J to 4 bases, leaving 5 bases not matched to a gene. The germline gives CDR1 DFQATT, CDR2 SNEGSKA (reference sequence). This CDR3 region has 14 residues. In nucleotides, the CDR3 is TGCAGTGCTAGTGCGGGACAGGGGACCTATGGCTACACCTTC. Translated: CSASAGQGTYGYTF.

V gene TRBV12-3 or TRBV12-4 combines with J gene TRBJ1-1; D may be TRBD1 (6 bases). Trimming removed 6 bases from V and 0 bases from J, with 14 bases in between. The length of the CDR3 is 15 residues. The DNA of the CDR3 is TGTGCCAGCAGGGTACAGGGATCAATGAACACTGAAGCTTTCTTT. Translating it yields CASRVQGSMNTEAFF.

This rearrangement joins TRBV28 to TRBJ2-7, with a possible D match to TRBD1 (6 bases). The germline V gene encodes CDR1 MDHEN and CDR2 SYDVKM. The CDR3 extends over 13 amino acids. V dropped 5 bases and J dropped 4 bases, with 12 bases sitting between them. The CDR3 protein is CASSPPQGYEQYV. The CDR3 nucleotides are TGTGCCAGCAGTCCCCCACAGGGTTACGAGCAGTACGTC.

This clonotype occurred a few times. The rearrangement links TRBV18 to TRBJ2-7; 8 bases match TRBD1. The CDR3 runs 13 residues. V trimming: 3 bases; J trimming: 6 bases; junction bases outside the gene matches: 4. Germline loops: CDR1 KGHSH, CDR2 LQKENI. CDR3 in DNA: TGTGCCAGCTCACCTGTCGGACAGGGCGAGCAGTACGTC. It specifies CASSPVGQGEQYV.

This chain connects TRBV5-1 to TRBJ1-3, with D perhaps matching TRBD1 (6 bases). Germline CDR1 SGHRS, CDR2 YFSETQ. V dropped 3 bases and J dropped 3 bases, with 16 bases sitting between them. The CDR3 is 16 residues long. The CDR3 nucleotides read TGCGCCAGCAGCTCTCAGCCGACAGGAGATGGAAACACCATATATTTT. Residues: CASSSQPTGDGNTIYF. Full variable domain (rest looked up from reference TRBV5-1 and TRBJ1-3): KAGVTQTPRYLIKTRGQQVTLSCSPISGHRSVSWYQQTPGQGLQFLFEYFSETQRNKGNFPGRFSGRQFSNSRSEMNVSTLELGDSALYLCASSSQPTGDGNTIYFGEGSWLTVV.

This clonotype was observed many times. V is TRBV7-2 and J is TRBJ1-2; D is possibly TRBD1 (6 bases). Trimming took off 5 bases at V and 0 bases at J, with 13 bases between the two ends. Germline V gene lookup returns CDR1 SGHTA and CDR2 FQGNSA. This CDR3 region has 15 residues. The CDR3 DNA reads as TGTGCCAGCAGCCTTGACTGGACAGCTAACTATGGCTACACCTTC. It yields the protein CASSLDWTANYGYTF.

The chain joins TRBV7-3 to TRBJ1-6; D uncertain. Trimming stripped 2 bases from V and 7 bases from J, with 6 bases between. This CDR3 region has 13 residues. Germline lookup yields CDR1 SGHTA and CDR2 FQGTGA. The CDR3 loop is CASSLQSNSPLHF. CDR3 DNA: TGTGCCAGCAGCTTACAGAGCAATTCACCCCTCCACTTT.

Many counts were recorded for this clonotype. The V and J genes are TRBV3-1 and TRBJ2-1; a weak D match, TRBD2 (6 bases). The CDR3 loop spans 13 amino acids. Germline CDR1 is LGHDT and CDR2 is YNNKEL (reference sequence). With 8 bases removed from V and 8 bases from J, the gap between germline ends came to 16 bases. The CDR3 protein is CASEGLNDDEQFF. The DNA for the CDR3 is TGTGCCAGCGAGGGACTGAACGACGATGAGCAGTTCTTC.

This clonotype was seen at least ten times. The genes are TRBV29-1 and TRBJ1-3; no reliable D call. This CDR3 spans 13 amino acids. Germline lookup yields CDR1 SQVTM and CDR2 ANQGSEA. V lost 6 bases and J 0 bases, leaving 9 bases between the germline ends. CDR3 DNA: TGCAGCGTCGGGAGTTACTCTGGAAACACCATATATTTT. Residues: CSVGSYSGNTIYF.

This clonotype was seen more than once but under ten times. The chain carries TRBV29-1 and TRBJ2-5; D gene ambiguous. V lost 8 bases, J lost 1 base, and 14 bases lay in between. The CDR3 contains 13 residues. From germline, CDR1 is SQVTM and CDR2 ANQGSEA. CDR3 region: CSLQRQSQETQYF. The DNA of the CDR3 is TGCAGCCTTCAACGGCAGAGCCAAGAGACCCAGTACTTC.

This clonotype has only a few counts. The chain links TRBV28 to TRBJ2-5, with 7 bases that match TRBD2. Germline-derived CDR1 and CDR2 are MDHEN and SYDVKM. V gave up 7 bases and J gave up 5 bases; unmatched junction bases: 7. The length of the CDR3 is 13 residues. The CDR3 bases are TGTGCCAGCACCTTATGGGGGGGGGAGACCCAGTACTTC. This translates into CASTLWGGETQYF.

This clonotype was counted ten times or more. V usage is TRBV10-3 and J usage is TRBJ2-7; TRBD1 matches at 7 bases. Germline V gene lookup returns CDR1 ENHRY and CDR2 SYGVKD. This CDR3 comprises 14 residues. J was trimmed by 4 bases and V by 6 bases; bases with no gene match: 9. CDR3 nucleotide sequence: TGTGCCATCAGGAGACAGGGCGGTTTGTACGAGCAGTACTTC. Translated: CAIRRQGGLYEQYF.

The rearrangement uses TRBV7-2 and TRBJ2-3, with D possibly TRBD1 on 6 matching bases. The CDR3 extends over 19 amino acids. From germline, CDR1 is SGHTA and CDR2 FQGNSA. The V end lost 4 bases, the J end lost 0 bases, and 23 bases lay between the germline ends. The DNA for the CDR3 is TGTGCCAGCAGCTCCCTGCCAGGGGCTAGGTGGGGGAGCACAGATACGCAGTATTTT. Protein product: CASSSLPGARWGSTDTQYF.

This clonotype was detected only a few times. This chain connects TRBV5-1 to TRBJ2-2, with 7 bases fitting TRBD2. Germline CDR1 and CDR2: SGHRS and YFSETQ. V was clipped by 5 bases and J by 5 bases; unmatched bases: 12. This CDR3 is 16 amino acids long. The DNA of the CDR3 is TGCGCCAGCAGTTCCACCGGGACTACCTCGACCGGGGAGCTGTTTTTT. Translating gives CASSSTGTTSTGELFF.

The chain is built from TRBV7-2 and TRBJ2-5; D possibly corresponds to TRBD1 (6 bases). The germline V gene encodes CDR1 SGHTA and CDR2 FQGNSA. Trimming left V 5 bases short and J 5 bases short, with 18 bases between. This CDR3 region has 15 residues. The CDR3 DNA sequence: TGTGCCAGCAGCGCGCAAGTTGGGGGCTGGGAGACCCAGTACTTC. Its protein product is CASSAQVGGWETQYF. The full variable domain, completed using reference TRBV7-2 and TRBJ2-5, is GAGVSQSPSNKVTEKGKDVELRCDPISGHTALYWYRQSLGQGLEFLIYFQGNSAPDKSGLPSDRFSAERTGGSVSTLTIQRTQQEDSAVYLCASSAQVGGWETQYFGPGTRLLVL.

V is TRBV25-1 and J is TRBJ2-5, with D possibly being TRBD2 (6 bases). Germline-derived CDR1 and CDR2 are MGHDK and SYGVNS. The CDR3 spans 16 residues. Trimming removed 3 bases from V and 2 bases from J, with 16 bases in between. The CDR3 reads CASSDAGRGKQETQYF. CDR3 DNA sequence: TGTGCCAGCAGTGATGCGGGGCGGGGTAAACAAGAGACCCAGTACTTC. Variable domain in full (rest from reference TRBV25-1 and TRBJ2-5): EADIYQTPRYLVIGTGKKITLECSQTMGHDKMYWYQQDPGMELHLIHYSYGVNSTEKGDLSSESTVSRIRTEHFPLTLESARPSHTSQYLCASSDAGRGKQETQYFGPGTRLLVL.

This clonotype was counted only a few times. The chain carries TRBV4-3 and TRBJ1-1, with TRBD1 as a possible D gene (6 bases). The CDR3 has 14 amino acids. Trimming removed 4 bases at V and 6 bases at J, with 15 bases between. Germline CDR1 is LGHNA and CDR2 is YSLEER. CDR3 protein: CASSRSPGAAEAFF. CDR3 bases: TGCGCCAGCAGCCGATCACCAGGGGCTGCTGAAGCTTTCTTT.

Ten or more counts support this clonotype. J is TRBJ1-4 and V is TRBV12-3 or TRBV12-4; the D is unclear. CDR3 length: 12 amino acids. The germline V and J ends were trimmed by 1 base and 17 bases, with 14 bases remaining between them. Here the CDR3 reads CASSLEGRPRFF. The DNA for the CDR3 is TGTGCCAGCAGTTTAGAAGGCCGGCCCCGCTTTTTT.

V is TRBV15 and J is TRBJ2-3; D possibly corresponds to TRBD2 (6 bases). This CDR3 has 16 amino acids. Trimming cost V 1 base and J 2 bases, with 13 bases left between them. Germline V gives CDR1 LNHNV, CDR2 YYDKDF (reference sequence). CDR3 DNA sequence: TGTGCCACCAGCAGAGTGGGGGGTCCCAACACAGATACGCAGTATTTT. It translates to CATSRVGGPNTDTQYF.

This clonotype has ten or more counts. CDR3 residues: CASSLEAGGETQYF. For the CDR3, the DNA is TGTGCCAGCAGCTTAGAAGCAGGGGGGGAGACCCAGTACTTC. The V and J genes are TRBV11-2 and TRBJ2-5, with D possibly matching TRBD1 (7 bases). The V and J ends lost 0 bases and 5 bases respectively, with 10 bases between them. Germline assignment: CDR1 SGHAT and CDR2 FQNNGV. The CDR3 loop spans 14 amino acids.

This clonotype was counted ten times or more. This sequence joins TRBV7-2 and TRBJ2-1; 13 bases are shared with TRBD2. There are 17 residues in the CDR3. Germline V CDR1 and CDR2: SGHTA, FQGNSA. J was trimmed by 7 bases and V by 2 bases; bases with no gene match: 8. CDR3 loop: CASSLWTSGGLRNEQFF. CDR3 in DNA: TGTGCCAGCAGCTTATGGACTAGCGGGGGACTTAGGAATGAGCAGTTCTTC.

Many counts were recorded for this clonotype. This rearrangement joins TRBV7-9 to TRBJ2-3, with 13 nucleotides matching TRBD2. Losses at the gene ends were 1 base for V and 10 bases for J; bases not matched to a gene: 8. Germline V gives CDR1 SEHNR, CDR2 FQNEAQ (reference sequence). There are 16 residues in the CDR3. CDR3 bases: TGTGCCAGCAGCTTAGGACTAGCGGGGGGACTTCGAGCGCAGTATTTT. Encoded protein: CASSLGLAGGLRAQYF. The full variable domain, in which reference TRBV7-9 and TRBJ2-3 provide the parts outside the CDR3, is DTGVSQNPRHKITKRGQNVTFRCDPISEHNRLYWYRQTLGQGPEFLTYFQNEAQLEKSRLLSDRFSAERPKGSFSTLEIQRTEQGDSAMYLCASSLGLAGGLRAQYFGPGTRLTVL.

The V call is TRBV7-2, the J call TRBJ2-3; D remains ambiguous. This CDR3 is 14 amino acids long. Trimming removed 5 bases from V and 3 bases from J, with 12 bases in between. From germline, CDR1 is SGHTA and CDR2 FQGNSA. CDR3 nucleotides: TGTGCCAGCAGCCCCTATTCGGGTACAGATACGCAGTATTTT. It codes for CASSPYSGTDTQYF.

The chain couples TRBV5-1 to TRBJ2-1, with D perhaps matching TRBD1 (6 bases). V was shortened by 1 base and J by 5 bases, with 10 bases between the two germline ends. There are 14 residues in the CDR3. The germline gives CDR1 SGHRS, CDR2 YFSETQ. For the CDR3, the DNA is TGCGCCAGCAGCTTGATGGGGGCCGACAATGAGCAGTTCTTC. Translated, it gives CASSLMGADNEQFF.

At least ten counts were recorded for this clonotype. The V and J genes are TRBV28 and TRBJ2-2, with 8 bases fitting TRBD1. Germline assignment: CDR1 MDHEN and CDR2 SYDVKM. The CDR3 is 15 residues long. The ends lost 6 bases at V and 3 bases at J; junction bases unmatched: 6. In nucleotides, the CDR3 is TGTGCCAGCAGGCTTACAGGGGGATACACCGGGGAGCTGTTTTTT. This encodes CASRLTGGYTGELFF.

The chain has TRBV6-6 and TRBJ1-6, with no clear D. This CDR3 contains 15 residues. Trimming cost V 6 bases and J 9 bases, with 18 bases left between them. The germline CDR1 and CDR2 sequences are MNHNY and SVGAGI (reference sequence). In DNA form, the CDR3 reads TGTGCCAGCAGGTCCCCCCGAGTGGGGAGTTCACCCCTCCACTTT. This sequence encodes CASRSPRVGSSPLHF.

This clonotype was observed many times. The DNA for the CDR3 is TGTGCCAGTAGTATCTGGGGGCAAACCGGGGAGCTGTTTTTT. Its translation: CASSIWGQTGELFF. The chain employs TRBV19 and TRBJ2-2; tentatively, D is TRBD1 (6 bases). This CDR3 is built from 14 residues. V shed 3 bases and J shed 5 bases, with 10 bases lying between them. Germline CDR1 is LNHDA and CDR2 is SQIVND (reference sequence).